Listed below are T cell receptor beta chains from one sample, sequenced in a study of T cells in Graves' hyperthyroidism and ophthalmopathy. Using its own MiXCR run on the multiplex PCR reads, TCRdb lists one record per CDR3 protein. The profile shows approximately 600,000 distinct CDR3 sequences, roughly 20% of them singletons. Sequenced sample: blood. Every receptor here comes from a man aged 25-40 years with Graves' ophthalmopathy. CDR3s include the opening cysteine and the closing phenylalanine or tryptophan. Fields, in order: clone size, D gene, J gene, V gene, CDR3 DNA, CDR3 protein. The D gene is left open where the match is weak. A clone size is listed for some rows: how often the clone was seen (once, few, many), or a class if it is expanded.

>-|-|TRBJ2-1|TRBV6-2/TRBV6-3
TGTGCCAGCGTGGGGGCGGGAGTGGTTGACAATGAGCAGTTCTTC
CASVGAGVVDNEQFF
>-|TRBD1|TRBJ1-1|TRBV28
TGTGCCAGCAGTGAGACAGGGAAAGAAGCTTTCTTT
CASSETGKEAFF
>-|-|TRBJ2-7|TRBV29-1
TGCAGCGTTGAAGCCCGGGAGAACGAGCAGTACTTC
CSVEARENEQYF
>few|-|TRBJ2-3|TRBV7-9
TGTGCCAGCAGCTTACAACCCAGACCCACAGATACGCAGTATTTT
CASSLQPRPTDTQYF
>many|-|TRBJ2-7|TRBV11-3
TGTGCCAGCAGCAACTCCTACGAGCAGTACTTC
CASSNSYEQYF
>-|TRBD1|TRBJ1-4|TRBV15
TGTGCCACCAGCAGAGATCTCCCGGGACAGGGGGCAGCGGAAAAACTGTTTTTT
CATSRDLPGQGAAEKLFF
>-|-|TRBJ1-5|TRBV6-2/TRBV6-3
TGTGCCAGCAGTTACTCGGGCAGGGCTAATCAGCCCCAGCATTTT
CASSYSGRANQPQHF
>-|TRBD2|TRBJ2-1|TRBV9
TGTGCCAGCAGCATAACAGGACTAGCGGGGGCCTACAATGAGCAGTTCTTC
CASSITGLAGAYNEQFF
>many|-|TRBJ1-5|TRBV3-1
TGTGCCAGCATCACAAGGTGGGGCAATCAGCCCCAGCATTTT
CASITRWGNQPQHF
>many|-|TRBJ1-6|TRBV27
TGTGCCAGCAGTTTGAGGGGGGCAAATTCACCCCTCCACTTT
CASSLRGANSPLHF
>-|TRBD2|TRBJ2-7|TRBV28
TGTGCCAGCAGTCTCCCGGGAGGGGACGAGCAGTACTTC
CASSLPGGDEQYF
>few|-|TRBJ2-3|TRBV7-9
TGTGCCAGCAGCGGGAGCGGATCCACAGATACGCAGTATTTT
CASSGSGSTDTQYF
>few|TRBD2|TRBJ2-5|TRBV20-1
TGCAGTGCTAGATCTCTGGCGGGGGAGCAAGAGACCCAGTACTTC
CSARSLAGEQETQYF
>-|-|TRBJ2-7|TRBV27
TGTGCCGGCAGTTTATCGAACACGTGGCCGACCCACGAGCAGTACTTC
CAGSLSNTWPTHEQYF
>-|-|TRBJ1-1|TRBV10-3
TGTGCCATCAGTGAAGGTGCAGGGAGGGCTTTCTTT
CAISEGAGRAFF
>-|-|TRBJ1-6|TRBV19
TGTGCCAGTAGTGGACAGTCCAATTCACCCCTCCACTTT
CASSGQSNSPLHF
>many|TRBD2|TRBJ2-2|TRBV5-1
TGCGCCAGCCGGACTAGCGGGAGTAGCACCGGGGAGCTGTTTTTT
CASRTSGSSTGELFF
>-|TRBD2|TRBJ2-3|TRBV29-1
TGCAGCGTTGGCCCCCAGCGGGAAGCAGATACGCAGTATTTT
CSVGPQREADTQYF
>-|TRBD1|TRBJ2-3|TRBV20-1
TGCAGTGCTAGAGACGGGACAGGGACAGATACGCAGTATTTT
CSARDGTGTDTQYF
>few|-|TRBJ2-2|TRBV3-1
TGTGCCAGCAGCCAAGATCGTCAGAGCGGGGAGCTGTTTTTT
CASSQDRQSGELFF
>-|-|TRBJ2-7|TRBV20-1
TGCAGTGCGGGGAGCGGACAGTCCGGCGAGCAGTACTTC
CSAGSGQSGEQYF
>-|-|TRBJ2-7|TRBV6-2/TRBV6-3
TGTGCCAGCAGGCGCTTTCGGGGGGCCCCTAACGAGCAGTACTTC
CASRRFRGAPNEQYF
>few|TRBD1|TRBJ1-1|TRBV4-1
TGCGCCAGCGGGACTACAGGGGGCACTGAAGCTTTCTTT
CASGTTGGTEAFF
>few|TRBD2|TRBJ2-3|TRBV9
TGTGCCAGCAGCGTAGTGGCTAGCGGGATGATCACAGATACGCAGTATTTT
CASSVVASGMITDTQYF
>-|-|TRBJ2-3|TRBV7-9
TGTGCCAGCAGACCTGGGGGTGGGGCAGCCTGGGATACGCAGTATTTT
CASRPGGGAAWDTQYF
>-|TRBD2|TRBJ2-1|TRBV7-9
TGTGCCAGCAGCCCGGTAGCGGGAGCAGCCTACAATGAGCAGTTCTTC
CASSPVAGAAYNEQFF
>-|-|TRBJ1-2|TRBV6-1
TGTGCCAGCAGACTGACACGCGACTATGGCTACACCTTC
CASRLTRDYGYTF
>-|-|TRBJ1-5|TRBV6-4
TGTGCCAGCAAACGGGGGCCGGATGGCAATCAGGCCCAGCATTTT
CASKRGPDGNQAQHF
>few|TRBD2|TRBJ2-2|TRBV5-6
TGTGCCAGCAGCTTGGTTTTCACTAGCGGGAGGAGGAGGGAGCTGTTTTTT
CASSLVFTSGRRRELFF
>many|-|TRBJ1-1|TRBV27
TGTGCCAGCAGTTTATCGCCAAGGGGCACTGAAGCTTTCTTT
CASSLSPRGTEAFF
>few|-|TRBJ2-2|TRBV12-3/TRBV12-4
TGTGCCAGCAGTCGACCCCACGGGGAGCTGTTTTTT
CASSRPHGELFF
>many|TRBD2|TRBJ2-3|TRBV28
TGTGCCAGCAGTTCGAGCGGGAACACAGATACGCAGTATTTT
CASSSSGNTDTQYF
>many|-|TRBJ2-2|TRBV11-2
TGTGCCAGCAGCTTGAGCTACACCGGGGAGCTGTTTTTT
CASSLSYTGELFF
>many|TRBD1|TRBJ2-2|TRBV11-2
TGTGCCAGCAGCTTAGGGACAGGGGGCAACACCGGGGAGCTGTTTTTT
CASSLGTGGNTGELFF
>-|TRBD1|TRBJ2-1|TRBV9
TGTGCCAGCAGCGGGGGACAGGGGGCGAACAATGAGCAGTTCTTC
CASSGGQGANNEQFF
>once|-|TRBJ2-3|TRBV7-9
TGTGCCAGCAGCCCACGCACGGCAGGCACAGATACGCAGTATTTT
CASSPRTAGTDTQYF
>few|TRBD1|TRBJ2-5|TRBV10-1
TGCGCCAGCTTTTCCTCCGGGACAGGGGGGACCTACCAAGAGACCCAGTACTTC
CASFSSGTGGTYQETQYF
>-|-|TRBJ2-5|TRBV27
TGTGCCAGCACTCCCATAGGGGGAGGCCAAGAGACCCAGTACTTC
CASTPIGGGQETQYF
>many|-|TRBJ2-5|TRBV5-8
TGTGCCAGCAGCTCTCTCGGGACGGACCAAGAGACCCAGTACTTC
CASSSLGTDQETQYF
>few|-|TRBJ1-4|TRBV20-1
TGCAGTGCTGGCTCAGGACGAGCCGAAAAACTGTTTTTT
CSAGSGRAEKLFF